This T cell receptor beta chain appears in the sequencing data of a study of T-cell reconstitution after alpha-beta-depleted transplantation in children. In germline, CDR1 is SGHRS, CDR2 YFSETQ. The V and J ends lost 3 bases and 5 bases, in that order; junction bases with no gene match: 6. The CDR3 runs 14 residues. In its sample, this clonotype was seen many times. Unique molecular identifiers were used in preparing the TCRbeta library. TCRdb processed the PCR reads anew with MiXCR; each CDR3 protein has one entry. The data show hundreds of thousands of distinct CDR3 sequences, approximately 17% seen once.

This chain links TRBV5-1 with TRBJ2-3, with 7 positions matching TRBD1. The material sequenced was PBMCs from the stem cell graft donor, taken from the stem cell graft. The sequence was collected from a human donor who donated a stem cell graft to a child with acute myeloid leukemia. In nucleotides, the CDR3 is TGCGCCAGCAGCTCGACAGGGTTGGAAGATACGCAGTATTTT. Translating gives CASSSTGLEDTQYF.